One and the same sample provided the 24 T cell receptor beta chains below, sequenced in a study of PD-L1 blockade in urothelial cancer. Using immunoSEQ multiplex PCR, the repertoire was profiled, and TCRdb retains in-frame clones only, with some absent. The sample lists approximately 88,000 clones, over 80% occurring once. Time point here: pretreatment peripheral blood. Sequenced here: PBMCs, sampled around atezolizumab (anti-PD-L1) treatment. The receptors were sampled from a man aged 60-69 years with urothelial cancer.

The genes are TRBV2 and TRBJ2-7; TRBD1 aligns across 8 bases. The CDR3 contains 14 residues. Germline CDR1 SNHLY, CDR2 FYNNEI. After removal of 4 bases from V and 6 bases from J, the junction contained 8 bases not matched to a gene. The CDR3 DNA sequence: TGTGCCAGCAGTGGGCAGGGGGCGTCTAGCGAGCAGTACTTC. Its translation: CASSGQGASSEQYF.

This clone was picked up one time. This chain joins TRBV7-2 and TRBJ1-3; tentative D call: TRBD1 (5 bases). The germline gives CDR1 SGHTA, CDR2 FQGNSA. V was shortened by 5 bases and J by 0 bases, with 14 bases between the two germline ends. The CDR3 covers 16 residues. In nucleotides, the CDR3 is TGTGCCAGCAGCCCCCAGGGTGCCGCCTCTGGAAACACCATATATTTT. It yields the protein CASSPQGAASGNTIYF. Based on the CDR3 plus reference TRBV7-2 and TRBJ1-3, the full variable domain is GAGVSQSPSNKVTEKGKDVELRCDPISGHTALYWYRQSLGQGLEFLIYFQGNSAPDKSGLPSDRFSAERTGGSVSTLTIQRTQQEDSAVYLCASSPQGAASGNTIYFGEGSWLTVV.

This clone was picked up one time. The chain uses TRBV28 and TRBJ1-5, with unresolved D. CDR1 and CDR2 from the germline V gene are MDHEN and SYDVKM. The CDR3 totals 15 residues. The V gene lost 6 bases and the J gene lost 11 bases, with 23 bases spanning the gap. The chain's CDR3 is CASRVGRQTPGAQHF. The CDR3 DNA sequence: TGTGCCAGCAGGGTGGGGAGGCAAACCCCTGGGGCCCAGCATTTT.

The V and J genes are TRBV29-1 and TRBJ2-1; TRBD2 agrees at 7 bases. Germline CDR1 SQVTM, CDR2 ANQGSEA. The junction had 7 bases not matched to a gene; V was cut back by 1 base and J by 1 base. The CDR3 is 16 residues long. DNA of the CDR3: TGCAGCGTTGAAGGTCCCTCGCGGGGGTCCTACAATGAGCAGTTCTTC. Protein: CSVEGPSRGSYNEQFF.

CDR3 sequence: CASSPTTGSYEQYF. CDR3 DNA sequence: TGCGCCAGCAGCCCTACGACAGGGAGCTACGAGCAGTACTTC. The chain combines TRBV5-1 with TRBJ2-7, with 7 bases that match TRBD1. From germline, CDR1 is SGHRS and CDR2 YFSETQ. This CDR3 comprises 14 residues. Trimming took 4 bases from V and 3 from J; bases not matched to a gene: 7.

The chain employs TRBV30 and TRBJ1-1; TRBD1 matches at 9 bases. Germline loops: CDR1 GTSNPN, CDR2 SVGIG (reference sequence). The CDR3 extends over 12 amino acids. Trimming removed 1 base from V and 10 bases from J; junction bases left unmatched: 4. The CDR3 here is CAWSEGTGPAFF. Here the CDR3 DNA reads TGTGCCTGGAGTGAAGGGACAGGGCCAGCTTTCTTT. Drawing the rest from reference TRBV30 and TRBJ1-1, the complete variable domain is SQTIHQWPATLVQPVGSPLSLECTVEGTSNPNLYWYRQAAGRGLQLLFYSVGIGQISSEVPQNLSASRPQDRQFILSSKKLLLSDSGFYLCAWSEGTGPAFFGQGTRLTVV.

The chain is built from TRBV11-3 and TRBJ2-7; 10 nucleotides line up with TRBD1. CDR3 length: 15 amino acids. Germline loops: CDR1 SGHNT, CDR2 YENEEA. V shed 5 bases and J 5 bases; nucleotides not matched to a gene: 9. The CDR3 region has the DNA TGTGCCAGCAGCCCTTCCGGGACAGGGGACGACGAGCAGTACTTC. Protein: CASSPSGTGDDEQYF.

The genes are TRBV19 and TRBJ2-2; tentatively, D is TRBD1 (5 bases). Trimming pared 5 bases from V and 2 bases from J, leaving 9 bases between. This CDR3 region has 14 residues. The germline V gene encodes CDR1 LNHDA and CDR2 SQIVND (reference sequence). The CDR3, as DNA: TGTGCCAGTAGTCAAGGACATAACACCGGGGAGCTGTTTTTT. It translates to CASSQGHNTGELFF.

The chain couples TRBV5-1 to TRBJ2-3, with D possibly TRBD1 on 6 matching bases. The V and J ends lost 7 bases and 6 bases respectively, with 36 bases between them. The length of the CDR3 is 20 residues. Germline V CDR1 and CDR2: SGHRS, YFSETQ. CDR3 sequence (DNA): TGCGCCAGCGCAGCAACTAACAGGGCTGGATTGGAAGGTCGGTCCGATACGCAGTATTTT. It specifies CASAATNRAGLEGRSDTQYF.

The chain couples TRBV2 to TRBJ2-3; 7 positions match TRBD1. Losses at the gene ends were 4 bases for V and 1 base for J; bases not matched to a gene: 5. Germline CDR1 SNHLY, CDR2 FYNNEI. There are 15 residues in the CDR3. CDR3 in DNA: TGTGCCAGCAGTGCTACAGGGGCCCGCACAGATACGCAGTATTTT. Its translation is CASSATGARTDTQYF.

The chain is built from TRBV5-4 and TRBJ2-2; 9 nucleotides line up with TRBD2. This CDR3 is built from 15 residues. Trimming took 0 bases from V and 5 from J; bases not matched to a gene: 2. Germline CDR1 SGHNT, CDR2 YYREEE (reference sequence). This CDR3 is CASSLGSGGTGELFF. The CDR3 nucleotides read TGTGCCAGCAGCTTGGGTAGCGGGGGTACCGGGGAGCTGTTTTTT.

This clone was counted once. This chain links TRBV19 with TRBJ2-3, with 8 bases that match TRBD2. The CDR3 extends over 15 amino acids. Trimming removed 5 bases from V and 4 bases from J; junction bases left unmatched: 8. CDR1 is LNHDA and CDR2 is SQIVND in the germline V gene (reference sequence). The CDR3 here is CASSSQRELSDTQYF. Here the CDR3 DNA reads TGTGCCAGTAGTTCACAGCGGGAGTTGTCAGATACGCAGTATTTT.

The V gene is TRBV19, the J gene TRBJ2-1, with D unresolved. The CDR3 is 17 residues long. The V end was cut by 1 base, the J end by 4 bases, with 17 bases between. Germline V gene lookup returns CDR1 LNHDA and CDR2 SQIVND (reference sequence). CDR3 nucleotides: TGTGCCAGTAGTATAGGGGCTTACCGGCAGAGATACAATGAGCAGTTCTTC. Translation gives CASSIGAYRQRYNEQFF.

The chain joins TRBV5-1 to TRBJ1-2; a possible D gene is TRBD1 (6 bases). CDR3 length: 12 amino acids. The V and J ends lost 4 bases and 8 bases respectively, with 12 bases between them. Germline V gives CDR1 SGHRS, CDR2 YFSETQ. The CDR3 coding sequence is TGCGCCAGCAGCATTACAGGGTACGGCTACACCTTC. Translating it yields CASSITGYGYTF.

The V gene is TRBV21-1, the J gene TRBJ1-5; the D call in the table, TRBD1, was not verified against the DNA. TRBV21-1 corresponds to a pseudogene. The CDR3 totals 17 residues. CDR3 DNA: TGTGCCAGCAGCCGAGGAGACAGGGGAGAAGGCAATCAGCCCCAGCATTTT. This codes for CASSRGDRGEGNQPQHF.

This clone was counted between two and nine times. V and J are TRBV19 and TRBJ2-7, with 7 bases that match TRBD2. V gave up 3 bases and J gave up 6 bases; unmatched junction bases: 11. The V gene's germline CDR1 is LNHDA and CDR2 SQIVND (reference sequence). This CDR3 region has 15 residues. For the CDR3, the DNA is TGTGCCAGTAGTATCTCTTTGCGGGGGTTAGGCGAGCAGTACTTC. Its protein product is CASSISLRGLGEQYF.

This chain connects TRBV27 to TRBJ1-2; D perhaps matches TRBD1 (6 bases). The CDR3 has 17 residues. Trimming removed 3 bases from V and 5 bases from J, with 22 bases in between. Germline CDR1 and CDR2: MNHEY and SMNVEV (reference sequence). As DNA, the CDR3 is TGTGCCAGCAGTTTGAGGGGACCCACAGGGCTCAGTTATGGCTACACCTTC. It specifies CASSLRGPTGLSYGYTF.

The chain has TRBV5-6 and TRBJ2-5, with 12 bases identical to TRBD2. Germline trimming cut 2 bases from V and 4 bases from J; bases unmatched to any gene: 6. Looked up from germline, CDR1 is SGHDT and CDR2 is YYEEEE. The length of the CDR3 is 16 residues. CDR3 residues: CASSFGLAGGRETQYF. CDR3 coding DNA: TGTGCCAGCAGCTTCGGGCTAGCGGGGGGGCGAGAGACCCAGTACTTC.

This clone was picked up one time. The V gene is TRBV4-2, the J gene TRBJ2-3, with 11 bases that match TRBD2. This CDR3 comprises 16 residues. J gave up 5 bases and V 4 bases, and 8 bases lay outside the gene matches. Looked up from germline, CDR1 is LGHNA and CDR2 is YNFKEQ. The CDR3 nucleotides are TGTGCCAGCAGCCGCACACTAGCGGGGGTACAAGATACGCAGTATTTT. It translates to CASSRTLAGVQDTQYF.

In its sample, this clone was seen once. This chain links TRBV29-1 with TRBJ2-5; 10 positions match TRBD2. The germline gives CDR1 SQVTM, CDR2 ANQGSEA. With V trimmed by 2 bases and J by 0 bases, 9 bases remained unmatched. The CDR3 sequence is 17 residues long. In DNA form, the CDR3 reads TGCAGCGTTGAACGGGCTAGCGGGGGACCGTACCAAGAGACCCAGTACTTC. Translating it yields CSVERASGGPYQETQYF.

This clone was detected only a few times. The gene calls are TRBV7-9 and TRBJ2-7; TRBD1 aligns across 9 bases. CDR1 and CDR2 (germline): SEHNR, FQNEAQ (reference sequence). The CDR3 runs 13 residues. V shed 5 bases, J shed 2 bases, and the junction held 1 base outside the gene matches. CDR3 nucleotide sequence: TGTGCCAGCAGCCGACAGGGGGCCTACGAGCAGTACTTC. The encoded protein is CASSRQGAYEQYF.

The genes are TRBV13 and TRBJ2-7; 8 bases match TRBD1. This CDR3 region has 18 residues. V gave up 8 bases and J gave up 1 base; unmatched junction bases: 19. Germline V gene lookup returns CDR1 PRHDT and CDR2 FYEKMQ (reference sequence). The CDR3 loop reads CASARALQGGRSSYEQYF. The CDR3 region has the DNA TGTGCCAGCGCAAGAGCCTTACAGGGGGGACGGAGTTCCTACGAGCAGTACTTC.

The chain has TRBV7-9 and TRBJ2-1; perhaps TRBD1 as D (5 bases). Germline CDR1 reads SEHNR; CDR2 reads FQNEAQ (reference sequence). V gave up 6 bases and J gave up 4 bases, with 7 bases separating them. The CDR3 extends over 12 amino acids. The DNA for the CDR3 is TGTGCCAGCAGGGACACGTACAATGAGCAGTTCTTC. Amino acid sequence: CASRDTYNEQFF.

This chain links TRBV5-1 with TRBJ2-2; maybe TRBD2 (6 bases). The CDR3 loop spans 18 amino acids. CDR1 is SGHRS and CDR2 is YFSETQ in the germline V gene. The V end lost 2 bases, the J end lost 4 bases, and 21 bases lay between the germline ends. The CDR3 bases are TGCGCCAGCAGCTTTAGTTGGCCCGGGGGAGTACGCACCGGGGAGCTGTTTTTT. It specifies CASSFSWPGGVRTGELFF.